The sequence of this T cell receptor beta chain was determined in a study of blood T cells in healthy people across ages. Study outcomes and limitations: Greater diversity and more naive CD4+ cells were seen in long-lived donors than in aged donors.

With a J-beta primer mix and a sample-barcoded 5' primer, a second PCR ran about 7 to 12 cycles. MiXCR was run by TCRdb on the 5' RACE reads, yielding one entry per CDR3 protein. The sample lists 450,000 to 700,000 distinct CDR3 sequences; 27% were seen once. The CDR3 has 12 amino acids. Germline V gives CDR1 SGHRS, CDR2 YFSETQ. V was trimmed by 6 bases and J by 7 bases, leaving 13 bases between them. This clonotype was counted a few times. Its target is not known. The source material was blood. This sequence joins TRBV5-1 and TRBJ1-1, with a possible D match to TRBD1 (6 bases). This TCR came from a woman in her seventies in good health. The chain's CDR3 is CASTGGGLEAFF. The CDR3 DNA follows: TGCGCCAGCACCGGAGGGGGACTTGAAGCTTTCTTT.